This entry lists 29 T cell receptor beta chains sequenced from one sample in a study of T cells of healthy individuals (dated by TCRdb to the late 2010s). Libraries were constructed by 5' RACE. Sequenced on an Illumina MiSeq. Using fastp at Q25 and MiXCR, TCRdb reprocessed the public reads and kept productive beta chains. For every CDR3 protein sequence, its rows merge into one entry that carries the most common genes and DNA. For this sample there are about 96,000 distinct CDR3 sequences; 15% to 20% appear just once. The ten largest account for about 6% of the sample. These receptors were obtained from a human donor in good health.

The chain links TRBV7-9 to TRBJ2-5, with 10 nucleotides matching TRBD1. The CDR3 consists of 15 residues. J lost 1 base, V lost 1 base, and 0 bases had no gene match. In germline, CDR1 is SEHNR, CDR2 FQNEAQ (reference sequence). The CDR3 here is CASSLGDRGQETQYF. Written as DNA, the CDR3 is TGTGCCAGCAGCTTAGGGGACAGGGGCCAAGAGACCCAGTACTTC.

The chain couples TRBV6-1 to TRBJ1-3; D unclear. The germline CDR1 and CDR2 sequences are MNHNS and SASEGT. Trimming took off 6 bases at V and 0 bases at J, with 9 bases between the two ends. The CDR3 totals 14 residues. CDR3 nucleotide sequence: TGTGCCAGCAGGCCTACCAACTCTGGAAACACCATATATTTT. Protein product: CASRPTNSGNTIYF.

V gene TRBV4-3 combines with J gene TRBJ2-3, with 10 bases matching TRBD2. V was clipped by 3 bases and J by 5 bases; unmatched bases: 17. Germline loops: CDR1 LGHNA, CDR2 YSLEER. This CDR3 has 19 residues. The CDR3: CASSHDSGLAGDSGDTQYF. The CDR3 nucleotides read TGCGCCAGCAGCCACGACTCGGGTCTAGCGGGAGACTCTGGAGATACGCAGTATTTT.

This clonotype has only a few counts. The V and J genes are TRBV6-5 and TRBJ2-5; 8 nucleotides align to TRBD2. The J segment lost 1 base and the V segment lost 6 bases, leaving 4 bases of the junction unmatched. CDR3 size: 14 residues. Germline lookup yields CDR1 MNHEY and CDR2 SVGAGI. CDR3: CASRAGLAQETQYF. The CDR3 region has the DNA TGTGCCAGCAGAGCAGGACTAGCCCAAGAGACCCAGTACTTC.

This clonotype came up many times. This chain links TRBV20-1 with TRBJ2-1; D gene uncertain. CDR1 is DFQATT and CDR2 is SNEGSKA in the germline V gene (reference sequence). The CDR3 extends over 13 amino acids. V was pared by 7 bases and J by 6 bases, with 16 bases between. CDR3 DNA sequence: TGCAGTGTTCCACCCAGCTTCACCAATGAGCAGTTCTTC. It translates to CSVPPSFTNEQFF.

This clonotype was seen at least ten times. This chain joins TRBV7-9 and TRBJ1-4, with D uncertain. Trimming left V 4 bases short and J 5 bases short, with 11 bases between. Germline V gene lookup returns CDR1 SEHNR and CDR2 FQNEAQ (reference sequence). The CDR3 consists of 14 residues. As DNA, the CDR3 is TGTGCCAGCAGCTCGCAGAGAAGCAATGAAAAACTGTTTTTT. Its protein is CASSSQRSNEKLFF.

The CDR3 protein is CASSPQTSSYNEQFF. The CDR3 DNA reads TGTGCCAGCAGCCCACAGACGAGCTCCTACAATGAGCAGTTCTTC. The V call is TRBV7-9, the J call TRBJ2-1; D ambiguous. Germline V gives CDR1 SEHNR, CDR2 FQNEAQ (reference sequence). Trimming left V 5 bases short and J 0 bases short, with 11 bases between. This CDR3 spans 15 amino acids.

This clonotype was counted a few times. The chain couples TRBV5-1 to TRBJ1-2; maybe TRBD1 (5 bases). The length of the CDR3 is 17 residues. With 0 bases removed from V and 3 bases from J, the gap between germline ends came to 18 bases. CDR1 and CDR2 from the germline V gene are SGHRS and YFSETQ. In nucleotides, the CDR3 is TGCGCCAGCAGCTTGGCCTGGGACCGCCTTAGCGACTATGGCTACACCTTC. Its translation is CASSLAWDRLSDYGYTF.

This clonotype showed up just a few times. The chain couples TRBV7-9 to TRBJ2-2; TRBD1 matches at 7 bases. The ends lost 8 bases at V and 1 base at J; junction bases unmatched: 1. Per germline, CDR1 SEHNR and CDR2 FQNEAQ (reference sequence). The CDR3 has 13 residues. CDR3 nucleotides: TGTGCCAGCTGGACAGGGAACACCGGGGAGCTGTTTTTT. It specifies CASWTGNTGELFF.

This clonotype was counted once. This chain links TRBV6-2 or TRBV6-3 with TRBJ2-7; D possibly matches TRBD1 or TRBD2 (5 bases each). V gave up 6 bases and J gave up 4 bases, with 22 bases separating them. The CDR3 runs 16 residues. CDR1 is MNHEY, CDR2 SVGEGT, per germline. CDR3 coding DNA: TGTGCCAGCAGCTATAAAGGGACGGACCTGGGATACGAGCAGTACTTC. The encoded protein is CASSYKGTDLGYEQYF.

The chain combines TRBV3-1 with TRBJ2-7, with 12 bases matching TRBD1. Germline CDR1 and CDR2: LGHDT and YNNKEL (reference sequence). The CDR3 loop spans 15 amino acids. The trim removed 4 bases at V and 3 bases at J, leaving 4 bases unmatched. CDR3 residues: CASSPGTGGIYEQYF. CDR3 in DNA: TGTGCCAGCAGCCCCGGGACAGGGGGCATCTACGAGCAGTACTTC.

The chain recombines TRBV11-2 with TRBJ2-7; D gene unclear. Germline-derived CDR1 and CDR2 are SGHAT and FQNNGV. V lost 6 bases and J lost 0, with 12 bases in between. CDR3 length: 14 amino acids. Here the CDR3 reads CASRVGHSSYEQYF. The CDR3, as DNA: TGTGCCAGCAGGGTCGGGCACAGCTCCTACGAGCAGTACTTC.

CDR3 coding DNA: TGTGCCAGCAGAGCCCAGGGGGGGAACACTGAAGCTTTCTTT. Translated: CASRAQGGNTEAFF. The rearrangement uses TRBV6-2 or TRBV6-3 and TRBJ1-1, with 7 bases identical to TRBD1. J gave up 1 base and V 6 bases, and 5 bases lay outside the gene matches. Germline-derived CDR1 and CDR2 are MNHEY and SVGEGT. The CDR3 length is 14 residues.

V gene TRBV7-6 combines with J gene TRBJ1-6; TRBD1 agrees at 7 bases. The CDR3 consists of 14 residues. CDR1 is SGHVS, CDR2 FNYEAQ, per germline. The trim removed 2 bases at V and 7 bases at J, leaving 2 bases unmatched. CDR3 DNA sequence: TGTGCCAGCAGCTTATTACAGGGGAATTCACCCCTCCACTTT. Its translation is CASSLLQGNSPLHF.

This chain connects TRBV11-1 to TRBJ1-5; D possibly corresponds to TRBD1 (5 bases). The CDR3 loop spans 16 amino acids. The V and J ends lost 11 bases and 5 bases respectively, with 25 bases between them. From germline, CDR1 is SGHAT and CDR2 FQDESV (reference sequence). Here the CDR3 reads CAPSSIGRVKDQPQHF. In DNA, the CDR3 is TGTGCCCCCAGCTCGATCGGCAGGGTAAAGGATCAGCCCCAGCATTTT.

The chain uses TRBV28 and TRBJ2-5; weak D call: TRBD1 (5 bases). The germline V gene encodes CDR1 MDHEN and CDR2 SYDVKM. V lost 3 bases, J lost 1 base, and 9 bases lay in between. The CDR3 runs 14 residues. The CDR3 is CASSFATGQETQYF. The DNA for the CDR3 is TGTGCCAGCAGTTTCGCCACAGGCCAAGAGACCCAGTACTTC.

The chain links TRBV9 to TRBJ2-5; no clear D gene. Germline V gene sequence: CDR1 SGDLS, CDR2 YYNGEE. The CDR3 is made up of 14 amino acids. V lost 0 bases to trimming and J lost 2 bases, with 8 bases between them. CDR3 sequence reads: CASSVESPQETQYF. Written as DNA, the CDR3 is TGTGCCAGCAGCGTAGAATCCCCTCAAGAGACCCAGTACTTC.

This chain links TRBV9 with TRBJ1-1; 9 nucleotides match TRBD1. In germline, CDR1 is SGDLS, CDR2 YYNGEE. CDR3 length equals 14 residues. V lost 3 bases and J lost 7; bases outside the gene matches: 7. The CDR3 region is CASSAHTGGSEAFF. CDR3 bases: TGTGCCAGCAGCGCCCATACAGGGGGCAGTGAAGCTTTCTTT. Filled out from reference TRBV9 and TRBJ1-1, the complete variable domain reads DSGVTQTPKHLITATGQRVTLRCSPRSGDLSVYWYQQSLDQGLQFLIQYYNGEERAKGNILERFSAQQFPDLHSELNLSSLELGDSALYFCASSAHTGGSEAFFGQGTRLTVV.

The rearrangement joins TRBV20-1 to TRBJ2-3; TRBD2 might be the D (6 bases). CDR1 and CDR2 from the germline V gene are DFQATT and SNEGSKA (reference sequence). The CDR3 runs to 13 residues. Trimming shortened V by 6 bases and J by 0 bases, and 10 bases separated the two germline ends. The chain's CDR3 is CSAAGPSTDTQYF. DNA for the CDR3: TGCAGTGCAGCGGGCCCTAGCACAGATACGCAGTATTTT.

The chain employs TRBV6-1 and TRBJ1-6, with 10 bases lining up with TRBD1. Trimming removed 3 bases from V and 6 bases from J; junction bases left unmatched: 5. The germline gives CDR1 MNHNS, CDR2 SASEGT. This CDR3 spans 16 amino acids. CDR3 region: CASSDIGTGVNSPLHF. CDR3 DNA: TGTGCCAGCAGTGACATAGGGACAGGGGTTAATTCACCCCTCCACTTT.

CDR3 nucleotides: TGTGCCAGCAGCCAAGATATAATCTTGAGGGGCCTCCTGAGCTCCTATAATTCACCCCTCCACTTT. This encodes CASSQDIILRGLLSSYNSPLHF. This chain joins TRBV3-1 and TRBJ1-6; D possibly corresponds to TRBD1 (5 bases). The CDR3 loop spans 22 amino acids. Trimming took off 0 bases at V and 0 bases at J, with 24 bases between the two ends. Germline CDR1 reads LGHDT; CDR2 reads YNNKEL (reference sequence).

By its share, this clonotype is medium-sized. This sequence joins TRBV29-1 and TRBJ1-4; D remains unclear. Trimming removed 7 bases from V and 12 bases from J, with 15 bases in between. This CDR3 spans 11 amino acids. In germline, CDR1 is SQVTM, CDR2 ANQGSEA. The CDR3 sequence is CSGKAGRELFF. The DNA for the CDR3 is TGCAGCGGGAAAGCGGGTCGGGAACTGTTTTTT.

The chain employs TRBV19 and TRBJ1-2, with 10 bases lining up with TRBD1. CDR3 length equals 15 residues. V shed 10 bases and J 8 bases; nucleotides not matched to a gene: 16. CDR1 and CDR2 from the germline V gene are LNHDA and SQIVND (reference sequence). The CDR3 loop reads CAISPRDRGLQGYTF. CDR3 nucleotide sequence: TGTGCCATCTCACCCCGGGACAGGGGCCTACAGGGCTACACCTTC.

This clonotype has just a few counts. The chain joins TRBV5-4 to TRBJ2-1, with 14 bases fitting TRBD2. Trimming at V came to 5 bases and at J to 10 bases, leaving 11 bases not matched to a gene. Per the germline V gene, CDR1 is SGHNT and CDR2 is YYREEE (reference sequence). This CDR3 is built from 16 residues. Here the CDR3 reads CASSDERLAGGGEQFF. CDR3 coding DNA: TGTGCCAGCAGTGATGAACGACTAGCGGGAGGGGGCGAGCAGTTCTTC.

The CDR3 coding sequence is TGTGCCAGCAGCTTGAGTGAACCCGGGGAGCTGTTTTTT. Amino acid sequence: CASSLSEPGELFF. J is TRBJ2-2 and V is TRBV7-9; no clear D. V gave up 3 bases and J gave up 6 bases, with 8 bases separating them. Per germline, CDR1 SEHNR and CDR2 FQNEAQ (reference sequence). This CDR3 spans 13 amino acids.

The sample holds a few counts of this clonotype. The CDR3 loop reads CASSSTPGDEQFF. In nucleotides, the CDR3 is TGTGCCAGCAGCTCAACGCCGGGGGATGAGCAGTTCTTC. This chain uses TRBV7-2 with TRBJ2-1, with D possibly TRBD2 on 6 matching bases. Deletions cut 4 bases from V and 8 bases from J, with 12 bases between. CDR1 SGHTA and CDR2 FQGNSA come from the germline V gene. CDR3 size: 13 residues.

This clonotype was recorded a few times. The chain is built from TRBV6-5 and TRBJ2-3; TRBD1 agrees at 9 bases. Germline lookup yields CDR1 MNHEY and CDR2 SVGAGI. J lost 5 bases, V lost 6 bases, and 6 bases had no gene match. The CDR3 covers 14 residues. DNA of the CDR3: TGTGCCAGCAGCCGACAGGGGGTGGGAGATACGCAGTATTTT. It specifies CASSRQGVGDTQYF.

V usage is TRBV12-3 or TRBV12-4 and J usage is TRBJ1-4, with D possibly being TRBD1 (5 bases). This CDR3 is 15 amino acids long. V gave up 7 bases and J gave up 0 bases, with 12 bases separating them. The CDR3 is CASNGGSSTNEKLFF. CDR3 in DNA: TGTGCCAGCAACGGGGGGAGCTCAACTAATGAAAAACTGTTTTTT.

The table lists this clonotype with a few counts. The chain carries TRBV28 and TRBJ2-4; the D call may be TRBD1 or TRBD2 (5 bases each). Trimming took off 5 bases at V and 1 base at J, with 12 bases between the two ends. Germline lookup yields CDR1 MDHEN and CDR2 SYDVKM. The CDR3 covers 15 residues. The CDR3 reads CASSRLWDAKNIQYF. As DNA, the CDR3 is TGTGCCAGCAGTCGGTTGTGGGACGCCAAAAACATTCAGTACTTC.